Listed below are T cell receptor beta chains from one sample, sequenced in a study of cytomegalovirus exposure and HLA in healthy donors. TCRdb's table, derived via immunoSEQ multiplex PCR, lists solely in-frame clones and lacks some. This sample has about 110,000 clones, with about 88% found just once. Sample: PBMCs. These TCRs come from a woman between 18 and 30 years old in good health and CMV-seropositive. The conserved cysteine and the conserved F or W are not part of the CDR3 here. Only some rows state a clone size, as once, few, many or a class for expanded clones.

size	J	V	CDR3
NA	TRBJ2-2	TRBV5-1	ASSLPTGTGDGELF
NA	TRBJ2-5	TRBV5-1	ASSPGTAETQY
NA	TRBJ1-5	TRBV18	ASSPPSQGNQPQH
NA	TRBJ1-1	TRBV19	ATRQGGQNTEAF
NA	TRBJ2-5	TRBV21-1	ASSKVGVGGTQY
NA	TRBJ1-5	TRBV4-1	ASSPAAVTGGAAFIQPQH
NA	TRBJ2-1	TRBV12-5	ATSLSSYNEQF
once	TRBJ1-3	TRBV2	ASRGGVTSGNTIY
NA	TRBJ1-6	TRBV5-4	ASSPRRPGFSSYNSPLH
NA	TRBJ2-7	TRBV18	ASSPSRPPGEQY
NA	TRBJ2-5	TRBV7-9	ASSRWTGYQETQY
few	TRBJ2-5	TRBV7-2	ASSFRQGGQY
NA	TRBJ1-2	TRBV18	ASSPTGQDLYGYT
NA	TRBJ2-2	TRBV13	ASSSSGANTGELF
once	TRBJ2-2	TRBV4-2	ASSQEKRFNTGELF
NA	TRBJ2-1	TRBV30	AWSVSLAGGGNEQF
NA	TRBJ2-7	TRBV4-1	ASSQEVSLNGYYEQY
few	TRBJ1-6	TRBV4-1	ASSQDFAGASSSPLH
NA	TRBJ1-1	TRBV6-5	ASSYSRGKAF
NA	TRBJ2-7	TRBV11-2	ASSRDRIYEQY
NA	TRBJ2-7	TRBV29-1	SVEGGGGYEQY
NA	TRBJ1-2	TRBV4-2	ASSHDRGPNYGYT
NA	TRBJ1-6	TRBV9	ASSAGERSPLH
NA	TRBJ2-1	TRBV27	ASSKLHGTGDNNEQF
NA	TRBJ2-2	TRBV9	ASSARTGGTVGGELF
NA	TRBJ2-2	TRBV6-4	ASSDGLAGPGELF
once	TRBJ2-5	TRBV7-9	ASSPQTGKKGETQY
NA	TRBJ2-7	TRBV20-1	TVGDSYEQY
NA	TRBJ2-1	TRBV19	ASTGSFYNEQF
NA	TRBJ1-2	TRBV2	ASSLKGGGGYT
NA	TRBJ2-1	TRBV7-9	ASSLMGTGAGEQF